These 32 T cell receptor beta chains originate from one sample sequenced in a study of blood T cell repertoires in COVID-19. Assay: immunoSEQ multiplex PCR; the TCRdb copy retains only in-frame clones and omits some. This table holds some 150,000 clones, 84% found once. Material: peripheral blood. Receptors were obtained from a man aged 35 to 55 who had recovered from COVID-19.

This chain links TRBV28 with TRBJ2-2, with 12 positions matching TRBD1. Germline V gene lookup returns CDR1 MDHEN and CDR2 SYDVKM. Trimming took 4 bases from V and 4 from J; bases not matched to a gene: 10. The CDR3 extends over 18 amino acids. The CDR3: CASSSPGQGAGGTGELFF. The DNA of the CDR3 is TGTGCCAGCAGTTCGCCGGGACAGGGGGCCGGTGGCACCGGGGAGCTGTTTTTT.

The rearrangement uses TRBV10-3 and TRBJ2-5, with a tentative D call TRBD2 (6 bases). The CDR3 runs 14 residues. Germline V gene data show CDR1 as ENHRY and CDR2 as SYGVKD. Trimming shortened V by 7 bases and J by 0 bases, and 12 bases separated the two germline ends. CDR3 nucleotides: TGTGCCATCACCCCGGGACTTAACCAAGAGACCCAGTACTTC. Translation gives CAITPGLNQETQYF.

The V call is TRBV9, the J call TRBJ2-1; 7 positions match TRBD2. V shed 3 bases, J shed 7 bases, and the junction held 10 bases outside the gene matches. Per germline, CDR1 SGDLS and CDR2 YYNGEE. This CDR3 has 15 amino acids. CDR3 in DNA: TGTGCCAGCAGCGAAACTAGCGAGCCGGGGAATGAGCAGTTCTTC. It is translated as CASSETSEPGNEQFF.

This sequence joins TRBV11-2 and TRBJ1-2; the match to TRBD1 covers 9 bases. Germline V lookup: CDR1 SGHAT, CDR2 FQNNGV. V gave up 5 bases and J gave up 7 bases; unmatched junction bases: 5. CDR3 length: 13 residues. The CDR3 DNA is TGTGCCAGCAGCCCGGGACAGGGTTTTGGCTACACCTTC. It yields the protein CASSPGQGFGYTF.

This clone was seen more than once but under ten times. CDR3 loop: CASSGGQVGSYEQYF. CDR3 bases: TGTGCCAGCAGCGGCGGACAGGTCGGCTCCTACGAGCAGTACTTC. This chain links TRBV5-6 with TRBJ2-7, with TRBD1 identical over 7 bases. Germline loops: CDR1 SGHDT, CDR2 YYEEEE. V was clipped by 4 bases and J by 0 bases; unmatched bases: 7. The CDR3 length is 15 residues. Full variable domain (outside the CDR3, taken from reference TRBV5-6 and TRBJ2-7): DAGVTQSPTHLIKTRGQQVTLRCSPKSGHDTVSWYQQALGQGPQFIFQYYEEEERQRGNFPDRFSGHQFPNYSSELNVNALLLGDSALYLCASSGGQVGSYEQYFGPGTRLTVT.

V is TRBV29-1 and J is TRBJ2-1; 8 bases line up with TRBD2. The germline V gene has CDR1 SQVTM and CDR2 ANQGSEA. The CDR3 extends over 15 amino acids. Trimming cost V 0 bases and J 4 bases; bases outside gene matches: 5. CDR3 coding DNA: TGCAGCGTTGAAGACGGGAGGGGGGTTTACAATGAGCAGTTCTTC. Amino acid sequence: CSVEDGRGVYNEQFF.

This chain uses TRBV7-6 with TRBJ2-3; 7 nucleotides agree with TRBD2. Germline lookup yields CDR1 SGHVS and CDR2 FNYEAQ. The V and J ends lost 1 base and 2 bases, in that order; junction bases with no gene match: 9. The CDR3 spans 17 residues. CDR3 coding DNA: TGTGCCAGCAGCTTAGAAGGGAGGGGACTAAACACAGATACGCAGTATTTT. Protein product: CASSLEGRGLNTDTQYF.

V and J are TRBV7-8 and TRBJ2-2, with D possibly TRBD2 on 7 matching bases. Per the germline V gene, CDR1 is SGHVS and CDR2 is FQNEAQ. Trimming took off 5 bases at V and 2 bases at J, with 18 bases between the two ends. CDR3 length: 17 amino acids. This chain's CDR3 is CASSQRGGAFNTGELFF. For the CDR3, the DNA is TGTGCCAGCAGCCAAAGGGGGGGAGCTTTCAACACCGGGGAGCTGTTTTTT.

This chain joins TRBV15 and TRBJ1-5; 8 positions agree with TRBD1. The J segment lost 5 bases and the V segment lost 3 bases, leaving 6 bases of the junction unmatched. This CDR3 comprises 15 residues. Germline-derived CDR1 and CDR2 are LNHNV and YYDKDF (reference sequence). The CDR3: CATSSSGTGDQPQHF. The CDR3 DNA is TGTGCCACCAGCAGTTCTGGGACAGGAGATCAGCCCCAGCATTTT. Full variable domain (rest looked up from reference TRBV15 and TRBJ1-5): DAMVIQNPRYQVTQFGKPVTLSCSQTLNHNVMYWYQQKSSQAPKLLFHYYDKDFNNEADTPDNFQSRRPNTSFCFLDIRSPGLGDTAMYLCATSSSGTGDQPQHFGDGTRLSIL.

This clone was counted only a few times. V is TRBV28 and J is TRBJ2-1, with no clear D. Germline V gene lookup returns CDR1 MDHEN and CDR2 SYDVKM. V dropped 6 bases and J dropped 7 bases, with 10 bases sitting between them. The CDR3 sequence is 12 residues long. The CDR3 DNA sequence: TGTGCCAGCAGCCCCCCTAGGAATGAGCAGTTCTTC. This translates into CASSPPRNEQFF.

The J gene is TRBJ1-2, the V gene TRBV6-2 or TRBV6-3, with TRBD1 matching 7 bases. This CDR3 is 13 amino acids long. V lost 2 bases, J lost 5 bases, and 2 bases stayed unmatched. CDR1 is MNHEY, CDR2 SVGEGT, per germline. The DNA of the CDR3 is TGTGCCAGCAGTTACGAGACAGGGTATGGCTACACCTTC. Amino acid sequence: CASSYETGYGYTF.

CDR3 loop: CASSSETDTQYF. CDR3 sequence (DNA): TGTGCCAGCTCCTCTGAGACAGATACGCAGTATTTT. The V call is TRBV2, the J call TRBJ2-3; D uncertain. V lost 8 bases and J 3 bases, leaving 9 bases between the germline ends. Germline CDR1 reads SNHLY; CDR2 reads FYNNEI. The CDR3 extends over 12 amino acids.

This clone showed up just once. DNA of the CDR3: TGTGCCAGCAGCCGAGTCGGGCGGGGGAGCTCCTACGAGCAGTACTTC. It specifies CASSRVGRGSSYEQYF. The genes are TRBV4-2 and TRBJ2-7; 7 nucleotides agree with TRBD2. The CDR3 spans 16 residues. The J segment lost 0 bases and the V segment lost 4 bases, leaving 9 bases of the junction unmatched. CDR1 is LGHNA and CDR2 is YNFKEQ in the germline V gene.

The J gene is TRBJ1-1, the V gene TRBV19; perhaps TRBD1 as D (5 bases). Germline-derived CDR1 and CDR2 are LNHDA and SQIVND (reference sequence). The ends were cut back, 5 bases at V and 5 bases at J, with 15 bases in the middle. The CDR3 is 14 residues long. The CDR3 protein is CASSPWTRGTEAFF. In DNA, the CDR3 is TGTGCCAGTAGTCCTTGGACCCGGGGGACTGAAGCTTTCTTT.

This clone was counted a few times. The chain recombines TRBV27 with TRBJ1-2; D is possibly TRBD1 (5 bases). Trimming took off 3 bases at V and 8 bases at J, with 13 bases between the two ends. CDR3 length: 13 amino acids. Germline V lookup: CDR1 MNHEY, CDR2 SMNVEV (reference sequence). The CDR3 coding sequence is TGTGCCAGCAGTTTGGCGGGGCCGGGGGGCTACACCTTC. Protein product: CASSLAGPGGYTF.

V gene TRBV3-1 (or the pseudogene TRBV3-2) combines with J gene TRBJ2-7; 7 bases line up with TRBD2. The CDR3 contains 15 residues. The germline V gene encodes CDR1 LGHDT and CDR2 YNNKEL (reference sequence). The J segment lost 0 bases and the V segment lost 1 base, leaving 3 bases of the junction unmatched. CDR3 DNA: TGTGCCAGCAGCCAAGCGGGGGACTACTCCTACGAGCAGTACTTC. As protein: CASSQAGDYSYEQYF.

The chain recombines TRBV19 with TRBJ2-1; the D gene is possibly TRBD2 (5 bases). Trimming pared 9 bases from V and 8 bases from J, leaving 17 bases between. The CDR3 loop spans 13 amino acids. The V gene's germline CDR1 is LNHDA and CDR2 SQIVND (reference sequence). DNA of the CDR3: TGTGCCAGCAGCACAGAAGGACTGGATGAGCAGTTCTTC. Protein product: CASSTEGLDEQFF.

V is TRBV12-3 or TRBV12-4 and J is TRBJ1-1; tentatively, D is TRBD1 (5 bases). The CDR3 is made up of 13 amino acids. V shed 6 bases and J shed 7 bases, with 15 bases lying between them. The chain's CDR3 is CASRVDKLGEAFF. DNA for the CDR3: TGTGCCAGCAGGGTGGACAAACTTGGTGAAGCTTTCTTT.

This rearrangement joins TRBV21-1 to TRBJ2-3; TRBD1 was called by the table and not checked on the DNA. TRBV21-1 is a documented pseudogene. The CDR3 totals 15 residues. The DNA for the CDR3 is TGTGCCAGCAGCAAGGACGACAGGGGTACAGATACGCAGTATTTT. This codes for CASSKDDRGTDTQYF.

The chain carries TRBV2 and TRBJ2-5; D gene uncertain. The V end was cut by 2 bases, the J end by 4 bases, with 8 bases between. Germline loops: CDR1 SNHLY, CDR2 FYNNEI. This CDR3 contains 13 residues. CDR3 in DNA: TGTGCCAGCAGTGAATACTCAAGAGAGACCCAGTACTTC. It translates to CASSEYSRETQYF.

The chain couples TRBV11-2 to TRBJ2-1, with TRBD2 matching over 11 bases. In germline, CDR1 is SGHAT, CDR2 FQNNGV. V shed 5 bases, J shed 5 bases, and the junction held 8 bases outside the gene matches. The CDR3 is 16 amino acids. The DNA of the CDR3 is TGTGCCAGCAGCCTCCCCGGGACTAGCGGCAACAATGAGCAGTTCTTC. It codes for CASSLPGTSGNNEQFF.

V gene TRBV6-5 combines with J gene TRBJ2-7; D uncertain. The length of the CDR3 is 13 residues. CDR1 MNHEY and CDR2 SVGAGI come from the germline V gene. V was shortened by 4 bases and J by 4 bases, with 11 bases between the two germline ends. The CDR3 DNA sequence: TGTGCCAGCAGTTCTTACTCAGGATACGAGCAGTACTTC. Its protein product is CASSSYSGYEQYF.

Remarks on this clone: Other DNA sequences in this specimen translate into the identical CDR3. The chain links TRBV7-2 to TRBJ1-1; TRBD1 matches 9 bases. The CDR3 totals 13 residues. The J segment lost 5 bases and the V segment lost 5 bases, leaving 3 bases of the junction unmatched. Germline V gene lookup returns CDR1 SGHTA and CDR2 FQGNSA. In DNA, the CDR3 is TGTGCCAGCAGCCTCGACAGGGGGACTGAAGCTTTCTTT. This encodes CASSLDRGTEAFF.

The chain carries TRBV19 and TRBJ2-3; D possibly corresponds to TRBD1 (6 bases). V shed 7 bases and J shed 2 bases, with 13 bases lying between them. The CDR3 is 14 residues long. From germline, CDR1 is LNHDA and CDR2 SQIVND (reference sequence). CDR3 residues: CASKGQGTTDTQYF. CDR3 DNA: TGTGCCAGTAAGGGCCAGGGGACCACAGATACGCAGTATTTT.

The rearrangement uses TRBV19 and TRBJ2-5; D is ambiguous. Germline-derived CDR1 and CDR2 are LNHDA and SQIVND (reference sequence). The CDR3 length is 13 residues. Trimming shortened V by 5 bases and J by 5 bases, and 12 bases separated the two germline ends. The CDR3 protein is CASSEAVRETQYF. CDR3 coding DNA: TGTGCCAGTAGTGAGGCGGTTCGGGAGACCCAGTACTTC.

The chain links TRBV4-2 to TRBJ2-1; D ambiguous. Germline V lookup: CDR1 LGHNA, CDR2 YNFKEQ. V was cut by 0 bases and J by 7 bases, with 10 bases left in between. The CDR3 consists of 14 residues. CDR3 DNA sequence: TGTGCCAGCAGCCAAGATTCTCCGGTAAATGAGCAGTTCTTC. Translating gives CASSQDSPVNEQFF.

The chain recombines TRBV12-3 or TRBV12-4 with TRBJ2-7, with D unclear. V was clipped by 2 bases and J by 3 bases, with 5 bases between them. The CDR3 is 12 amino acids. The CDR3 spells CASSLPHYEQYF. The DNA for the CDR3 is TGTGCCAGCAGTTTACCCCACTACGAGCAGTACTTC.

This clone has just a few counts. The chain carries TRBV4-3 and TRBJ2-1; TRBD2 matches at 12 bases. V was pared by 3 bases and J by 6 bases, with 9 bases of the junction left unmatched. CDR3 length: 17 amino acids. Germline V gene sequence: CDR1 LGHNA, CDR2 YSLEER. The DNA of the CDR3 is TGCGCCAGCAGCCAGAGACCTCTAGCGGGGGGGGGCAATGAGCAGTTCTTC. Translated, it gives CASSQRPLAGGGNEQFF.

The genes are TRBV30 and TRBJ2-1; D may be TRBD2 (7 bases). There are 15 residues in the CDR3. Germline values: CDR1 GTSNPN, CDR2 SVGIG (reference sequence). V lost 5 bases to trimming and J lost 5 bases, with 19 bases between them. As DNA, the CDR3 is TGTGCCTGGGAAACCTTGCGGGGGCCTAACAATGAGCAGTTCTTC. Its translation: CAWETLRGPNNEQFF.

The rearrangement uses TRBV30 and TRBJ1-6; 7 positions agree with TRBD1. V dropped 5 bases and J dropped 9; count of bases not matched to a gene: 7. Germline lookup yields CDR1 GTSNPN and CDR2 SVGIG (reference sequence). The CDR3 length is 13 residues. The DNA of the CDR3 is TGTGCCTGGCACCGGACAGGTTCTTCACCCCTCCACTTT. Translation: CAWHRTGSSPLHF.

The chain recombines TRBV24-1 with TRBJ2-2; no definite D call. The CDR3 covers 12 residues. The germline CDR1 and CDR2 sequences are KGHDR and SFDVKD. The V end was cut by 9 bases, the J end by 6 bases, with 10 bases between. In nucleotides, the CDR3 is TGTGCCACCTCCTGGCGGTCCGGGGAGCTGTTTTTT. This translates into CATSWRSGELFF.

The rearrangement joins TRBV11-2 to TRBJ2-1, with 7 bases aligning to TRBD2. This CDR3 region has 14 residues. Per germline, CDR1 SGHAT and CDR2 FQNNGV. V trimming: 4 bases; J trimming: 5 bases; junction bases outside the gene matches: 5. CDR3 coding DNA: TGTGCCAGCAGCTCTGGTCTAGCGGACAATGAGCAGTTCTTC. The encoded protein is CASSSGLADNEQFF.